The rows below give T cell receptor beta chains drawn from one sample of a study of T cells in Graves' hyperthyroidism and ophthalmopathy. TCRdb reprocessed the multiplex PCR reads with MiXCR, giving one entry per CDR3 protein. The sample shows under 600,000 distinct CDR3 sequences, 16% of them seen only once. Sequencing used blood. The receptors stem from a woman between 40 and 55 years old with Graves' ophthalmopathy. Both conserved end residues are part of each CDR3. D genes are given only for firm matches. Expanded clones get a size class; other rows say once, few or many, or leave the size out.

>TRBD2|TRBJ2-1|TRBV6-1|few
TGTGCCAGCAGTGAAAACGTAGGGACTAGCGGGAATGAGCAGTTCTTC
CASSENVGTSGNEQFF
>TRBD2|TRBJ2-7|TRBV10-1|.
TGCGCCAGCAGTGAGTTCACTAGCGGGAGCGAGCAGTACTTC
CASSEFTSGSEQYF
>.|TRBJ2-3|TRBV30|many
TGTGCCTGGAGAGGGGACTTCACAGATACGCAGTATTTT
CAWRGDFTDTQYF
>.|TRBJ2-3|TRBV7-2|many
TGTGCCAGCAGCTTGGTCGGGACGGACACAGATACGCAGTATTTT
CASSLVGTDTDTQYF
>.|TRBJ2-1|TRBV28|.
TGTGCCAGCAGTTTGACTGTCGCGCCCCTACAGGGTTACAAGTTCTTC
CASSLTVAPLQGYKFF
>TRBD1|TRBJ2-1|TRBV29-1|.
TGCAGCGTTGATGAGGACAGGTACAATGAGCAGTTCTTC
CSVDEDRYNEQFF
>.|TRBJ2-7|TRBV28|many
TGTGCCAGCAGTGGGGACTGGGCAGCCCCCACCTACGAGCAGTACTTC
CASSGDWAAPTYEQYF
>.|TRBJ2-5|TRBV30|many
TGTGCCTGGAGTCCCAAAGGCCCTGACCAAGAGACCCAGTACTTC
CAWSPKGPDQETQYF
>.|TRBJ2-7|TRBV12-3/TRBV12-4|many
TGTGCCAGCAGTCCTGGTGCCTCCGCCTACGAGCAGTACTTC
CASSPGASAYEQYF
>TRBD2|TRBJ2-3|TRBV6-1|.
TGTGCCACATGTAAGCGGGGGGTATCAGTGGATACGCAGTATTTT
CATCKRGVSVDTQYF
>TRBD2|TRBJ2-5|TRBV6-5|many
TGTGCCAGCAGTTACCGGGGGGGCCCAGAGACCCAGTACTTC
CASSYRGGPETQYF
>TRBD1|TRBJ2-7|TRBV12-3/TRBV12-4|many
TGTGCCAGCAGCACTAACAGGGGCGAGCAGTACTTC
CASSTNRGEQYF
>TRBD2|TRBJ2-3|TRBV12-3/TRBV12-4|many
TGTGCCAGCAGTTTGGGGAGCGGGGAATTAGATACGCAGTATTTT
CASSLGSGELDTQYF
>.|TRBJ2-3|TRBV11-2|many
TGTGCCAGCAGCATTGATCATACGCAGTATTTT
CASSIDHTQYF
>.|TRBJ1-1|TRBV5-1|many
TGCGCCAGCAGACAGGTGGCGGGACAAGTAAGCACTGAAGCTTTCTTT
CASRQVAGQVSTEAFF
>.|TRBJ1-1|TRBV2|many
TGTGCCAGCACTGCACAGGGAGGAACTGAAGCTTTCTTT
CASTAQGGTEAFF
>TRBD2|TRBJ2-3|TRBV18|.
TGTGCCAGCTCATTAACCGGACTAGCGGGCACAGATACGCAGTATTTT
CASSLTGLAGTDTQYF
>TRBD1|TRBJ2-5|TRBV7-9|many
TGTGCCAGCAGCGCCCCGGGACAGGACGAGACCCAGTACTTC
CASSAPGQDETQYF
>TRBD1|TRBJ1-1|TRBV7-9|.
TGTGCCAGCAGCCACGGGACAGACCCTGCGGGAGCTTTCTTT
CASSHGTDPAGAFF